This T cell receptor beta chain was identified in a study of cytomegalovirus exposure and HLA in healthy donors. The study ran its PCR with 60 Vbeta and 13 Jbeta primers. Only in-frame clones appear in the TCRdb table, and some are missing; sequencing was by immunoSEQ multiplex PCR. The table lists around 160,000 clones, 70% to 85% of them singletons. V lost 1 base to trimming and J lost 4 bases; unmatched junction nucleotides: 6. Germline CDR1 LGHNA, CDR2 YSLEER. The CDR3 extends over 15 amino acids. This sequence joins TRBV4-3 and TRBJ2-7; 8 bases fit TRBD2. Sequencing was done on a sample of PBMCs. This TCR was recovered from a male donor in good health and CMV-seronegative. CDR3 nucleotide sequence: TGCGCCAGCAGCCAAGGTCGGGGGGGCCTTTACGAGCAGTACTTC. As protein: CASSQGRGGLYEQYF.